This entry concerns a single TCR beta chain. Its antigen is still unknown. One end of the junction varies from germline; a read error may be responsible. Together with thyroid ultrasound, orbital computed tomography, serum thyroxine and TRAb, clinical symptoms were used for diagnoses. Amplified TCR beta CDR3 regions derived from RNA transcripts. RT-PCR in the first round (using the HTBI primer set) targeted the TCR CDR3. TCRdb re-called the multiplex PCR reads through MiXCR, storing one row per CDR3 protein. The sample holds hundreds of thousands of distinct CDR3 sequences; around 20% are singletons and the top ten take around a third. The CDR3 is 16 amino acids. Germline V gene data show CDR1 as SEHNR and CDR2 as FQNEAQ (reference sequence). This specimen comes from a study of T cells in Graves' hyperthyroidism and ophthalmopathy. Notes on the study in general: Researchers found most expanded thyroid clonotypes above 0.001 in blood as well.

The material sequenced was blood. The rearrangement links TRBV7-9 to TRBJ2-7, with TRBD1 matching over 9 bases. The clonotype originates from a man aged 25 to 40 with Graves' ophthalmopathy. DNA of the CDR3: TGTGCCGGCAGTCATCCTATAACAGGGGGCACGAACGAGCAGTACTTC. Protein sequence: CAGSHPITGGTNEQYF.